The T cell receptor (beta chain) described here comes from a study of CD8+ T cells in alopecia areata (dated by TCRdb to 2017 to 2018). The study in broad terms: In both human patients and the C3H/HeJ mouse model, the study applied high-throughput TCRbeta sequencing to look at T cell clonal expansion in alopecia areata. Scalp tissue and sorted CD4+ and CD8+ peripheral blood T cells from patchy and totalis/universalis alopecia areata patients and from healthy controls were covered by human TCRbeta sequencing. Clonality in the scalp was compared among normal scalp (n=4), patchy alopecia areata scalp (n=8), and alopecia totalis/universalis scalp (n=8). RNA was obtained with the PAXgene miRNA kit for fixed scalp, the miRNeasy kit for PBMCs, and the RNeasy kit for mouse skin. immunoSEQ multiplex PCR using 35 Vbeta forward primers and 13 Jbeta reverse primers was used to amplify TCRbeta CDR3 regions.

Library preparation was by the immunoSEQ multiplex PCR assay. For TCR sequencing, RNA was extracted from every sample and reverse transcribed into cDNA to serve as template. First-strand cDNA was synthesized using SuperScript III with a 2:1 mix of oligo-dT and random hexamers. A synthetic immune receptor repertoire was used to assess amplification bias, and residual bias was removed computationally. In the authors' own workflow: After raw reads were preprocessed to remove errors, the CDR3 was defined following IMGT conventions as running from the conserved cysteine to phenylalanine. Clonality was computed by normalizing Shannon entropy by log2 of the number of productive unique TCRs and subtracting the result from 1. Whether scalp clones were CD4 or CD8 was inferred by matching scalp TCRbeta sequences against CD4 and CD8 repertoires sorted from blood. TCRdb limited this immuneACCESS table to in-frame rearrangements with V and J called. A share of clones is missing; checked studies link under half to unresolved V genes, and the rest is unexplained. The V and J calls and clone size are taken from that table; D and trimming were inferred from the DNA. This sample has some 110,000 clones in its table, and about 60% of those were observed once. The biggest ten clones account for 2.5% to 3% of the sample.

PBMCs were isolated by density centrifugation and stained for CD3, CD4 and CD8, after which CD4+ and CD8+ T cells were sorted on a FACSAria. Scalp biopsies and blood samples were provided by unaffected controls. On the study overall, not on this receptor specifically: Resident alphabeta T cells in normal human skin are also sequenced, complicating scalp TCR repertoire analysis, unlike mouse skin dominated by gammadelta T cells. Compared with mice, TCR sequences shared between patients were less clear, possibly partly because of HLA diversity across the patient population. Compared with normal scalp, lesional scalp had higher clonality and more expanded CD8+ clones, particularly in alopecia totalis/universalis, a pattern that suggests antigenic drive.

With respect to this clone: Its antigen has not been determined. Base qualities are not provided; no much larger clone lies one nucleotide away.

CDR1 is given as GTSNPN and CDR2 as SVGIG, both from the germline V gene (reference sequence). V is clipped by 4 bases and J by 3 bases, and the sequence between their germline boundaries is 18 bases long. The CDR3 numbers 16 residues from cysteine through phenylalanine. CDR3 DNA is the only sequence kept; it has 48 bases, read in frame from the first base. This clonotype originated in a human donor in good health. The sequence links TRBV30 to TRBJ2-2, with no reliable assignment of the D segment. The specimen was CD4+ T cells sorted from blood. The CDR3 here reads CAWKRQLGSDTGELFF. The nucleotide sequence is TGTGCCTGGAAGAGGCAGTTAGGGTCCGACACCGGGGAGCTGTTTTTT.